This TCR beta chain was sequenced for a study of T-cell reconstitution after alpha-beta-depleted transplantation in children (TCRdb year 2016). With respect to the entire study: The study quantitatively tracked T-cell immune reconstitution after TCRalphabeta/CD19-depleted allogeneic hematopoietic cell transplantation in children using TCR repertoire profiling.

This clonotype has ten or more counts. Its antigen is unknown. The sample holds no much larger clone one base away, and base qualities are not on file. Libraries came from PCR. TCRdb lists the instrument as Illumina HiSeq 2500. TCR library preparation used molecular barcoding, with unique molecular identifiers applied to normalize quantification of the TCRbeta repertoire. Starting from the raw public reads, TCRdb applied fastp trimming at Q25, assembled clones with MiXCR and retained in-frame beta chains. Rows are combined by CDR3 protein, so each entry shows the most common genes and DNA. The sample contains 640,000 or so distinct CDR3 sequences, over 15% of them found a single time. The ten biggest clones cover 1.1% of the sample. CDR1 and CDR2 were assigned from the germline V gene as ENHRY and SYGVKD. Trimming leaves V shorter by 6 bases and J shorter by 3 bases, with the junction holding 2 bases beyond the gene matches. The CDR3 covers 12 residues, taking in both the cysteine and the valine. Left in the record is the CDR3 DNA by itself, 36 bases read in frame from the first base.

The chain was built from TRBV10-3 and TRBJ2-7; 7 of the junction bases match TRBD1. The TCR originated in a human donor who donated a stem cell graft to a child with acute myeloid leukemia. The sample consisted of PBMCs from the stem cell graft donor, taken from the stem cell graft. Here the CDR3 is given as CAISGDSYEQYV. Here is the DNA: TGTGCCATCAGCGGGGACAGCTACGAGCAGTACGTC.